One sample yielded the 17 T cell receptor beta chains listed below, sequenced in a study of CD8+CD57+ T cells in acquired aplastic anemia. For sequencing, patients were chosen who had shown expansion of CD8+CD57+ cells by flow cytometry. Genomic DNA provided the template from which TCR beta VDJ and CDR3 profiles were obtained. TCRdb reprocessed the reads via MiXCR and lists one record per CDR3 protein. Of around 150,000 distinct CDR3 sequences in the sample, 45% to 50% were seen once. The sequencing sample was made of sorted CD4+, CD8+, or CD8+CD57+ T cells (not recorded which) from PBMCs. These receptors were collected from a human donor with aplastic anemia.

This clonotype was seen at least ten times. CDR3 nucleotide sequence: TGTGCCAGCAGCTCGGGACTAGCGGTCTTTAATGAGCAGTTCTTC. It specifies CASSSGLAVFNEQFF. The chain combines TRBV7-9 with TRBJ2-1; 11 bases fit TRBD2. CDR1 and CDR2 from the germline V gene are SEHNR and FQNEAQ (reference sequence). Trimming cost V 4 bases and J 7 bases; bases outside gene matches: 6. The CDR3 extends over 15 amino acids.

CDR3 region: CASSLGRRNEQFF. The DNA of the CDR3 is TGTGCCAGCAGCTTAGGACGCCGAAATGAGCAGTTCTTC. The chain couples TRBV7-8 to TRBJ2-1; no firm D call. CDR1 and CDR2 (germline): SGHVS, FQNEAQ. V was clipped by 1 base and J by 7 bases, with 8 bases between them. The CDR3 runs 13 residues.

This clonotype was detected only a few times. The V gene is TRBV27, the J gene TRBJ1-1, with 7 bases lining up with TRBD1. Germline V lookup: CDR1 MNHEY, CDR2 SMNVEV (reference sequence). The junction had 7 bases not matched to a gene; V was cut back by 6 bases and J by 6 bases. This CDR3 comprises 13 residues. The CDR3 sequence: CASRPTGFAEAFF. CDR3 DNA: TGTGCCAGCAGACCGACAGGGTTCGCTGAAGCTTTCTTT.

The J gene is TRBJ2-7, the V gene TRBV9, with D perhaps TRBD2 (7 bases). Germline CDR1 is SGDLS and CDR2 is YYNGEE. With 0 bases removed from V and 4 bases from J, the gap between germline ends came to 29 bases. The CDR3 contains 20 residues. The CDR3 sequence is CASSVASASSPGGVLYEQYF. The CDR3 bases are TGTGCCAGCAGCGTAGCCAGTGCCAGCTCACCGGGGGGCGTGTTGTACGAGCAGTACTTC.

The chain carries TRBV5-6 and TRBJ2-3; the D gene could be TRBD1 or TRBD2 (5 bases each). Trimming left V 2 bases short and J 1 base short, with 11 bases between. Germline loops: CDR1 SGHDT, CDR2 YYEEEE. This CDR3 has 15 residues. This CDR3 reads CASSFGTRGTDTQYF. CDR3 DNA: TGTGCCAGCAGCTTCGGGACGCGGGGCACAGATACGCAGTATTTT. Full variable domain (missing parts from reference TRBV5-6 and TRBJ2-3): DAGVTQSPTHLIKTRGQQVTLRCSPKSGHDTVSWYQQALGQGPQFIFQYYEEEERQRGNFPDRFSGHQFPNYSSELNVNALLLGDSALYLCASSFGTRGTDTQYFGPGTRLTVL.

The chain joins TRBV19 to TRBJ2-1, with TRBD2 matching over 7 bases. V lost 4 bases and J lost 4; bases outside the gene matches: 7. The CDR3 has 15 amino acids. Germline CDR1 LNHDA, CDR2 SQIVND (reference sequence). The chain's CDR3 is CASSRLAQFYNEQFF. The CDR3 coding sequence is TGTGCCAGTAGTAGACTAGCCCAGTTTTACAATGAGCAGTTCTTC.

This clonotype showed up many times. The chain employs TRBV12-3 or TRBV12-4 and TRBJ2-1; tentative D call: TRBD2 (5 bases). Trimming left V 5 bases short and J 0 bases short, with 11 bases between. This CDR3 has 15 residues. The CDR3 sequence is CASSAPEGSYNEQFF. CDR3 DNA: TGTGCCAGCAGTGCCCCCGAGGGCTCCTACAATGAGCAGTTCTTC.

This clonotype was seen a handful of times. This chain joins TRBV3-1 and TRBJ2-7; 11 bases align to TRBD2. V lost 4 bases and J lost 5; bases outside the gene matches: 7. The CDR3 contains 15 residues. Germline values: CDR1 LGHDT, CDR2 YNNKEL (reference sequence). In DNA form, the CDR3 reads TGTGCCAGCAGCCCTGTAGCGGGAGGGAAGAACGAGCAGTACTTC. The encoded protein is CASSPVAGGKNEQYF.

This clonotype was counted at least ten times. The chain joins TRBV7-9 to TRBJ2-7; TRBD1 matches 10 bases. Germline CDR1 and CDR2: SEHNR and FQNEAQ (reference sequence). Trimming took 5 bases from V and 2 from J; bases not matched to a gene: 9. The CDR3 has 16 residues. This chain's CDR3 is CASSLSGTGATYEQYF. In DNA, the CDR3 is TGTGCCAGCAGCCTTTCCGGGACAGGGGCCACCTACGAGCAGTACTTC.

This clonotype was counted ten times or more. The rearrangement links TRBV5-1 to TRBJ2-7; perhaps TRBD2 as D (6 bases). The germline gives CDR1 SGHRS, CDR2 YFSETQ. The V and J ends lost 1 base and 5 bases respectively, with 13 bases between them. The length of the CDR3 is 14 residues. CDR3 region: CASSLYSGGDEQYF. For the CDR3, the DNA is TGCGCCAGCAGCTTGTACAGTGGCGGGGACGAGCAGTACTTC.

This rearrangement joins TRBV5-6 to TRBJ2-3; D might be TRBD2 (6 bases). The germline V and J ends were trimmed by 3 bases and 2 bases, with 16 bases remaining between them. Germline lookup yields CDR1 SGHDT and CDR2 YYEEEE. The CDR3 extends over 16 amino acids. CDR3 in amino acids: CASSSLAGRDTDTQYF. The CDR3 bases are TGTGCCAGCAGCTCTCTGGCTGGGCGGGACACAGATACGCAGTATTTT.

The chain carries TRBV24-1 and TRBJ1-3; D ambiguous. The germline gives CDR1 KGHDR, CDR2 SFDVKD. The CDR3 has 18 amino acids. V lost 8 bases and J lost 0, with 22 bases in between. CDR3 residues: CATIETSYYKTSGNTIYF. The CDR3 nucleotides read TGTGCCACCATCGAGACAAGTTATTACAAGACCTCTGGAAACACCATATATTTT.

This rearrangement joins TRBV6-1 to TRBJ1-1; D unresolved. Deletions cut 1 base from V and 6 bases from J, with 15 bases between. The CDR3 is made up of 15 amino acids. Germline CDR1 MNHNS, CDR2 SASEGT. The CDR3 bases are TGTGCCAGCAGTGAAGTGCCCGGCGGGAGCTCTGAAGCTTTCTTT. Protein: CASSEVPGGSSEAFF.

The chain is built from TRBV24-1 and TRBJ1-2, with a weak D call TRBD1 (5 bases). This CDR3 has 14 residues. V was pared by 4 bases and J by 1 base, with 9 bases between. Germline V CDR1 and CDR2: KGHDR, SFDVKD. The CDR3 protein is CATSEGTLNYGYTF. For the CDR3, the DNA is TGTGCCACCAGTGAGGGGACCCTTAACTATGGCTACACCTTC.

In its sample, this clonotype was seen a few times. The chain couples TRBV7-6 to TRBJ1-5; D ambiguous. V was shortened by 2 bases and J by 7 bases, with 9 bases between the two germline ends. This CDR3 has 13 residues. Germline V gene sequence: CDR1 SGHVS, CDR2 FNYEAQ. The CDR3 region has the DNA TGTGCCAGCAGCTTAAGCGAACGACAGCCCCAGCATTTT. It yields the protein CASSLSERQPQHF.

This clonotype was counted ten times or more. The gene calls are TRBV6-5 and TRBJ2-7, with no clear D. The germline V gene has CDR1 MNHEY and CDR2 SVGAGI. V was trimmed by 1 base and J by 4 bases, leaving 11 bases between them. CDR3 length: 14 amino acids. The CDR3 protein is CASSYFLGPYEQYF. In DNA, the CDR3 is TGTGCCAGCAGTTACTTCCTCGGGCCATACGAGCAGTACTTC.

This clonotype was counted ten times or more. The chain combines TRBV27 with TRBJ2-7; D gene unclear. V lost 5 bases and J lost 1, with 9 bases in between. The germline V gene encodes CDR1 MNHEY and CDR2 SMNVEV (reference sequence). The CDR3 extends over 13 amino acids. The CDR3 nucleotides read TGTGCCAGCAGTCCCCCATTGTCCTACGAGCAGTACTTC. It is translated as CASSPPLSYEQYF.